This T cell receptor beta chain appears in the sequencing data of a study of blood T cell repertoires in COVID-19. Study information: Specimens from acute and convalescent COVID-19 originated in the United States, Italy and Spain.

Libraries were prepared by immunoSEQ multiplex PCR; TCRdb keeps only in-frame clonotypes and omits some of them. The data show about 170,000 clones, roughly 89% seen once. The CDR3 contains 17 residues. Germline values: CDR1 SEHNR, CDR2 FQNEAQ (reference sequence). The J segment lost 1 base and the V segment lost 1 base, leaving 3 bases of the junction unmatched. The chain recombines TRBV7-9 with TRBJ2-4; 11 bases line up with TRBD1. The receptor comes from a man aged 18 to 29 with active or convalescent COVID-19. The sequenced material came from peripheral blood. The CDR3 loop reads CASSLGGQGAAKNIQYF. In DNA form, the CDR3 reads TGTGCCAGCAGCTTAGGAGGACAGGGGGCTGCCAAAAACATTCAGTACTTC. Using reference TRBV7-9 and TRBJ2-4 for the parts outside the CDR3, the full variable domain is DTGVSQNPRHKITKRGQNVTFRCDPISEHNRLYWYRQTLGQGPEFLTYFQNEAQLEKSRLLSDRFSAERPKGSFSTLEIQRTEQGDSAMYLCASSLGGQGAAKNIQYFGAGTRLSVL.